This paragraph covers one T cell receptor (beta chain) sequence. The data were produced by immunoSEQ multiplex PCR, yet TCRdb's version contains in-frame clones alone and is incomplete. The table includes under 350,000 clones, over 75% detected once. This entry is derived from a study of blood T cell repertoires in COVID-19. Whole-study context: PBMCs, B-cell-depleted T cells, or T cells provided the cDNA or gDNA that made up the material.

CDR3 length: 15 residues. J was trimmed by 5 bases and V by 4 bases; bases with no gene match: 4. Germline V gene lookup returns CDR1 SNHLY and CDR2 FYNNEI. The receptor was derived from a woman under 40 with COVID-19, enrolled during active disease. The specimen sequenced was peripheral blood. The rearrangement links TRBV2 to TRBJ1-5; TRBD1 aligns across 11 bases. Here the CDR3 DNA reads TGTGCCAGCAGTGGGACAGGGGGCAGGGATCAGCCCCAGCATTTT. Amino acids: CASSGTGGRDQPQHF.